This TCR beta chain was sequenced in a study of regulatory T cells in long-lasting Graves disease listed by TCRdb under 2021. Background on the whole study: Persistent Graves' disease was defined as persistently positive TSH receptor autoantibodies together with antithyroid drug treatment for over 5 years. A total of around 33 samples underwent TCR sequencing, from some 13 patients with persistent Graves' disease and roughly 20 patients with newly diagnosed Graves' disease. The study was conducted in China and was registered as a clinical trial. Persistent Graves' disease patients in the clinical cohort had taken antithyroid drugs for approximately 9.5 years on average. Patients with persistent Graves' disease were compared with patients with newly diagnosed Graves' disease using TCR sequencing and RNA sequencing of peripheral blood.

Library creation used multiplex PCR. The sample was run on an Illumina HiSeq 4000. TCR beta libraries were built with iRepertoire HTBI primers and Arm-PCR amplification of CDR3 regions. Gel purification was performed on PCR products prior to sequencing. In the paper's pipeline: A total of 62 TRBV and 14 TRBJ segments were identified across samples and were used for gene usage analysis of CDR3 amino acid clonotypes. COPE and FqMerger were used to merge the filtered high-quality paired reads into contigs. BLAST was used to align contigs to the IMGT TRBV, TRBD and TRBJ reference genes, and CDR3 was defined following IMGT. Any clonotype with a frequency above 0.1% was classified as a highly expanded clone. Repertoire diversity was measured by Shannon entropy, and V-J evenness by the Gini coefficient. Clonotypes shared by more than one individual were considered public. TCRdb itself trimmed the public reads at Q25 with fastp, ran MiXCR and retained productive beta chains. Merged by CDR3 protein, the rows form single entries marked with the most common genes and DNA. These V and J calls are TCRdb output, not the study's own analysis. Here the sample has nearly 350,000 distinct CDR3 sequences; around a fifth occur a single time. Clones ranked in the top ten supply around 30% of the sample.

Via the germline V gene (reference sequence), CDR1 is LNHNV and CDR2 YYDKDF. The V end gives up 3 bases and the J end 7 bases, leaving 5 bases in the junction not matched to a gene. The CDR3, from cysteine to phenylalanine, totals 14 residues. Just CDR3 DNA is preserved here, 42 bases in frame from base 1. The sample's time point label is to be understood as: persistent/refractory GD, antithyroid drugs over 5 years with positive TRAb. For both TCR sequencing and RNA sequencing, RNA was extracted from PBMCs using TRIzol. Graves' disease was diagnosed according to American Thyroid Association guidelines. Patients for the study were recruited at an endocrinology department in Xi'an, China. Each patient gave around 9 milliliters of peripheral blood, collected in an EDTA anticoagulant tube. Ficoll Paque Plus density gradient separation was used to isolate PBMCs, and no further T cell sorting was done. An Agilent 2100 Bioanalyzer and agarose gel were used to check RNA quality, while a NanoDrop 2000 measured RNA concentration.

Findings and caveats that apply to the study as a whole: Only the TCR beta chain was sequenced and analyzed. Because the primary lesion, thyroid tissue, could not be accessed, the study looked at peripheral blood alone. Compared with newly diagnosed patients, persistent Graves' disease patients had lower TCR Shannon entropy and fewer highly expanded clones, which suggests clonal expansion. Preferential use of TRBV28, TRBJ1-2 and TRBJ2-5 was observed in persistent disease, whereas TRBV20-1 and TRBJ2-1 were favored in newly diagnosed disease. A larger number of public clonotypes was shared among persistent patients (around 2,700) than among newly diagnosed patients (approximately 1,000). The authors acknowledged the small sample size as a limitation that may reduce accuracy.

A remark on this clonotype: There is no known antigen for this receptor. Qualities for individual bases were not recorded, and no much larger clone is one base off.

The material sequenced was peripheral blood mononuclear cells (PBMCs), taken when the disease was refractory, from a patient treated with antithyroid drugs. The sequence is built from TRBV15 and TRBJ2-4; the central 8 bases match TRBD2. This clonotype was sampled from a female donor with Graves disease. The nucleotide sequence reads TGTGCCACCAGCAGGCCCGGGGGGGTGAACATTCAGTACTTC. Translated, it reads CATSRPGGVNIQYF.